Each of the 9 T cell receptor beta chains below was sequenced from the same sample in a study of blood T cell repertoires in COVID-19. TCRdb's copy holds only in-frame clones and misses some; the assay was immunoSEQ multiplex PCR. Found here are some 120,000 clones, approximately 90% of them singletons; the top ten hold 1.2%. Sequenced: peripheral blood. The receptors shown here come from a woman of 80 years or more with acute or convalescent COVID-19.

The chain links TRBV15 to TRBJ2-7; D gene unclear. Trimming removed 0 bases at V and 2 bases at J, with 5 bases between. Germline V gene sequence: CDR1 LNHNV, CDR2 YYDKDF (reference sequence). The CDR3 has 13 residues. In DNA, the CDR3 is TGTGCCACCAGCAGAGATCTCCCCTACGAGCAGTACTTC. It encodes CATSRDLPYEQYF.

The rearrangement uses TRBV29-1 and TRBJ1-2; TRBD1 aligns across 7 bases. Per the germline V gene, CDR1 is SQVTM and CDR2 is ANQGSEA. There are 11 residues in the CDR3. After removal of 7 bases from V and 7 bases from J, the junction contained 6 bases not matched to a gene. This CDR3 is CSAETGSGYTF. CDR3 coding DNA: TGCAGCGCTGAGACAGGGTCTGGCTACACCTTC.

This clone has a single count. The V gene is TRBV19, the J gene TRBJ1-1; D remains ambiguous. The CDR3 covers 16 residues. Germline V gives CDR1 LNHDA, CDR2 SQIVND (reference sequence). V was cut by 4 bases and J by 8 bases, with 23 bases left in between. CDR3 bases: TGTGCCAGTAGTAGAGGCCCCTTTTCCCTCACACCAGAAGCTTTCTTT. It translates to CASSRGPFSLTPEAFF.

V is TRBV3-1 (or the pseudogene TRBV3-2) and J is TRBJ1-4; D possibly corresponds to TRBD1 (5 bases). Germline CDR1 LGHDT, CDR2 YNNKEL (reference sequence). V lost 4 bases, J lost 5 bases, and 11 bases lay in between. The CDR3 is 14 amino acids. The CDR3 loop is CASSPKTDNEKLFF. The CDR3 bases are TGTGCCAGCAGCCCGAAGACAGACAATGAAAAACTGTTTTTT.

In this sample, this clone turned up a few times. V and J are TRBV14 and TRBJ1-1, with D unclear. Germline V gene lookup returns CDR1 SGHDN and CDR2 FVKESK. There are 12 residues in the CDR3. Trimming shortened V by 4 bases and J by 5 bases, and 8 bases separated the two germline ends. The CDR3 loop reads CASSRTVTEAFF. The CDR3 DNA reads as TGTGCCAGCAGCCGCACGGTTACTGAAGCTTTCTTT.

This clone was detected only once. The gene calls are TRBV7-8 and TRBJ1-4; no reliable D call. Trimming pared 1 base from V and 5 bases from J, leaving 8 bases between. Germline lookup yields CDR1 SGHVS and CDR2 FQNEAQ. This CDR3 contains 14 residues. The CDR3 sequence is CASSLEPTNEKLFF. The CDR3 DNA sequence: TGTGCCAGCAGCTTAGAGCCCACGAATGAAAAACTGTTTTTT.

The chain combines TRBV4-1 with TRBJ1-1; perhaps TRBD1 as D (6 bases). V lost 8 bases and J lost 11, with 18 bases in between. Germline values: CDR1 MGHRA, CDR2 YSYEKL. The CDR3 runs 12 residues. CDR3 in DNA: TGCGCCAGCTACATGGGGGCAGGGCGCGCTTTCTTT. It codes for CASYMGAGRAFF.

The rearrangement links TRBV7-9 to TRBJ1-3; D gene ambiguous. CDR3 length: 14 amino acids. In germline, CDR1 is SEHNR, CDR2 FQNEAQ (reference sequence). V was clipped by 5 bases and J by 1 base, with 9 bases between them. CDR3 nucleotide sequence: TGTGCCAGCAGCGCCCGGAGATCTGGAAACACCATATATTTT. Translated, it gives CASSARRSGNTIYF.

The chain links TRBV27 to TRBJ2-1, with TRBD1 as a possible D gene (6 bases). V lost 0 bases and J lost 4, with 16 bases in between. Germline V gene data show CDR1 as MNHEY and CDR2 as SMNVEV (reference sequence). This CDR3 spans 17 amino acids. CDR3 sequence: CASSLSAPGTFYNEQFF. As DNA, the CDR3 is TGTGCCAGCAGTTTATCTGCCCCCGGGACATTTTACAATGAGCAGTTCTTC.